Listed here is a single TCR beta chain. This sample was included in a study of technical replicates of blood from several donors. Libraries were prepared by immunoSEQ multiplex PCR; TCRdb keeps only in-frame clonotypes and omits some of them. Altogether about 89,000 clones are present, about 94% being singletons, with the ten largest covering 0.24%. V was clipped by 1 base and J by 7 bases; unmatched bases: 4. Germline assignment: CDR1 SGDLS and CDR2 YYNGEE. The CDR3 extends over 15 amino acids. This receptor was identified in a human donor in good health. The specimen was T cells isolated from PBMCs. The chain couples TRBV9 to TRBJ2-1, with 11 bases lining up with TRBD2. CDR3 region: CASSVWASGGNEQFF. The CDR3 DNA reads TGTGCCAGCAGCGTATGGGCTAGCGGGGGGAATGAGCAGTTCTTC.